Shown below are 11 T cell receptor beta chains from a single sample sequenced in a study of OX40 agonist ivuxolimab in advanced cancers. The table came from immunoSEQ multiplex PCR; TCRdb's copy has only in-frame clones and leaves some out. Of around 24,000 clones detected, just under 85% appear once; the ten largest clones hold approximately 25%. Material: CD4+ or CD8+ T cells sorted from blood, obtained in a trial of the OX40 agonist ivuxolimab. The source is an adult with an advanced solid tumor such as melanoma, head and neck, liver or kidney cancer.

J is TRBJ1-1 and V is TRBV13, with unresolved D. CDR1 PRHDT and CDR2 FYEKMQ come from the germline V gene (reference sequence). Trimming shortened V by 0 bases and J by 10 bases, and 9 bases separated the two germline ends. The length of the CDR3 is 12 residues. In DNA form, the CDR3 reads TGTGCCAGCAGCTTAGGACCCAGCGGAGCTTTCTTT. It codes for CASSLGPSGAFF.

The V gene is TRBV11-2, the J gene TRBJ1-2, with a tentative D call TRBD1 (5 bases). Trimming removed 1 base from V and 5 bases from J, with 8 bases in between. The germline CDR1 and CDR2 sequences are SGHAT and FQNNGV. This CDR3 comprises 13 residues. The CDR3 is CASSLATVYGYTF. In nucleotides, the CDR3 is TGTGCCAGCAGCTTAGCGACAGTTTATGGCTACACCTTC. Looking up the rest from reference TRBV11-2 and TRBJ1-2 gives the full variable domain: EAGVAQSPRYKIIEKRQSVAFWCNPISGHATLYWYQQILGQGPKLLIQFQNNGVVDDSQLPKDRFSAERLKGVDSTLKIQPAKLEDSAVYLCASSLATVYGYTFGSGTRLTVV.

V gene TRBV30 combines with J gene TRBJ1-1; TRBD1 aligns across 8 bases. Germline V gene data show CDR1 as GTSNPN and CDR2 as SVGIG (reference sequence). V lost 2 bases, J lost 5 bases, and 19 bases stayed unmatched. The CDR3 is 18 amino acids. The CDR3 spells CAWSPTILGQGGWTEAFF. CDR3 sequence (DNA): TGTGCCTGGAGTCCTACTATCCTAGGACAGGGAGGATGGACTGAAGCTTTCTTT.

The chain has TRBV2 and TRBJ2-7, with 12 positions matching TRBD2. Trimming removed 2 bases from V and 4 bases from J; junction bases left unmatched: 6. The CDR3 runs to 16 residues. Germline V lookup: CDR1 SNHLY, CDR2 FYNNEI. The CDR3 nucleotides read TGTGCCAGCAGTGAAAGACTAGCGGGGGCAGCGTACGAGCAGTACTTC. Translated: CASSERLAGAAYEQYF.

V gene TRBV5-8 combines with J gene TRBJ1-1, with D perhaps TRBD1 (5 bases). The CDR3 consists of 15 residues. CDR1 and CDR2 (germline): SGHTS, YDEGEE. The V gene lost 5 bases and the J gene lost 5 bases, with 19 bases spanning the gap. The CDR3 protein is CASSTREWGRTEAFF. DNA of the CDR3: TGTGCCAGCAGTACACGGGAATGGGGGAGGACTGAAGCTTTCTTT.

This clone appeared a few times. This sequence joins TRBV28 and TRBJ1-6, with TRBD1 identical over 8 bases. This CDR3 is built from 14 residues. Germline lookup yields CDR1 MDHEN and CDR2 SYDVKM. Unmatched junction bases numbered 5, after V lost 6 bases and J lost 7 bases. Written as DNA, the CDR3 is TGTGCCAGCAGACTGACAGGGGAGAATTCACCCCTCCACTTT. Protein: CASRLTGENSPLHF.

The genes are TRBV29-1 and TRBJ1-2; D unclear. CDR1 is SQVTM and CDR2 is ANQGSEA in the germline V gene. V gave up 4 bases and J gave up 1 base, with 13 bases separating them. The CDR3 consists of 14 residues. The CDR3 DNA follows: TGCAGCGTTGCAGGCGCCAGTTTTAACTATGGCTACACCTTC. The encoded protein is CSVAGASFNYGYTF.

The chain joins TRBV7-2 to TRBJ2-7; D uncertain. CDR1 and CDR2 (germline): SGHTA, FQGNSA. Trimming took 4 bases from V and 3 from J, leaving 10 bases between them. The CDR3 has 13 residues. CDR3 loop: CASSSVLDYEQYF. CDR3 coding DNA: TGTGCCAGCAGCTCGGTCCTAGACTACGAGCAGTACTTC.

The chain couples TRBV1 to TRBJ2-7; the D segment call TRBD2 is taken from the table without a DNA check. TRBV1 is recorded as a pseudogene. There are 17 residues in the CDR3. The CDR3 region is CTSSPPERRGLTYEQYF. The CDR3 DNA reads TGCACCAGCAGCCCTCCGGAGCGGCGGGGCCTCACCTACGAGCAGTACTTC.

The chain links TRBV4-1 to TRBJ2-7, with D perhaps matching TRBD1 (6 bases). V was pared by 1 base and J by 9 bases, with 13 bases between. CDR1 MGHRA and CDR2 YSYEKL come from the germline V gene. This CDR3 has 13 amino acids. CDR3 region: CASSQGTGFGQYF. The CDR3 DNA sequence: TGCGCCAGCAGCCAAGGTACAGGGTTTGGGCAGTACTTC.

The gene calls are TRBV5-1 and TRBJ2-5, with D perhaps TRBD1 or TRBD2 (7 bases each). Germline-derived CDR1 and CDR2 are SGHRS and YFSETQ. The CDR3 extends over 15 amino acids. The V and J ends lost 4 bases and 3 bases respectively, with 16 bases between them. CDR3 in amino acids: CASSTDPGGEETQYF. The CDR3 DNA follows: TGCGCCAGCAGCACGGATCCAGGGGGGGAAGAGACCCAGTACTTC.